This TCR beta chain appears in the sequencing data of a study of cytomegalovirus exposure and HLA in healthy donors. The length of the CDR3 is 15 residues. CDR1 is SGHVS and CDR2 is FQNEAQ in the germline V gene. Trimming cost V 5 bases and J 2 bases; bases outside gene matches: 6. Whole-study results and caveats: Cytomegalovirus-associated status was assigned to some 160 TCR beta chains.

TCRdb keeps only in-frame clones here, not all; method: immunoSEQ multiplex PCR. The sample lists approximately 140,000 clones; approximately 87% were seen once. In regard to this clone: The antigen is not known.

The chain is built from TRBV7-8 and TRBJ1-3, with TRBD1 matching 7 bases. The TCR originated in a man younger than 35 in good health and CMV-seronegative. The sample taken for sequencing was PBMCs. The CDR3 is CASSVDRVPGNTIYF. In nucleotides, the CDR3 is TGTGCCAGCAGCGTAGACAGGGTCCCTGGAAACACCATATATTTT.